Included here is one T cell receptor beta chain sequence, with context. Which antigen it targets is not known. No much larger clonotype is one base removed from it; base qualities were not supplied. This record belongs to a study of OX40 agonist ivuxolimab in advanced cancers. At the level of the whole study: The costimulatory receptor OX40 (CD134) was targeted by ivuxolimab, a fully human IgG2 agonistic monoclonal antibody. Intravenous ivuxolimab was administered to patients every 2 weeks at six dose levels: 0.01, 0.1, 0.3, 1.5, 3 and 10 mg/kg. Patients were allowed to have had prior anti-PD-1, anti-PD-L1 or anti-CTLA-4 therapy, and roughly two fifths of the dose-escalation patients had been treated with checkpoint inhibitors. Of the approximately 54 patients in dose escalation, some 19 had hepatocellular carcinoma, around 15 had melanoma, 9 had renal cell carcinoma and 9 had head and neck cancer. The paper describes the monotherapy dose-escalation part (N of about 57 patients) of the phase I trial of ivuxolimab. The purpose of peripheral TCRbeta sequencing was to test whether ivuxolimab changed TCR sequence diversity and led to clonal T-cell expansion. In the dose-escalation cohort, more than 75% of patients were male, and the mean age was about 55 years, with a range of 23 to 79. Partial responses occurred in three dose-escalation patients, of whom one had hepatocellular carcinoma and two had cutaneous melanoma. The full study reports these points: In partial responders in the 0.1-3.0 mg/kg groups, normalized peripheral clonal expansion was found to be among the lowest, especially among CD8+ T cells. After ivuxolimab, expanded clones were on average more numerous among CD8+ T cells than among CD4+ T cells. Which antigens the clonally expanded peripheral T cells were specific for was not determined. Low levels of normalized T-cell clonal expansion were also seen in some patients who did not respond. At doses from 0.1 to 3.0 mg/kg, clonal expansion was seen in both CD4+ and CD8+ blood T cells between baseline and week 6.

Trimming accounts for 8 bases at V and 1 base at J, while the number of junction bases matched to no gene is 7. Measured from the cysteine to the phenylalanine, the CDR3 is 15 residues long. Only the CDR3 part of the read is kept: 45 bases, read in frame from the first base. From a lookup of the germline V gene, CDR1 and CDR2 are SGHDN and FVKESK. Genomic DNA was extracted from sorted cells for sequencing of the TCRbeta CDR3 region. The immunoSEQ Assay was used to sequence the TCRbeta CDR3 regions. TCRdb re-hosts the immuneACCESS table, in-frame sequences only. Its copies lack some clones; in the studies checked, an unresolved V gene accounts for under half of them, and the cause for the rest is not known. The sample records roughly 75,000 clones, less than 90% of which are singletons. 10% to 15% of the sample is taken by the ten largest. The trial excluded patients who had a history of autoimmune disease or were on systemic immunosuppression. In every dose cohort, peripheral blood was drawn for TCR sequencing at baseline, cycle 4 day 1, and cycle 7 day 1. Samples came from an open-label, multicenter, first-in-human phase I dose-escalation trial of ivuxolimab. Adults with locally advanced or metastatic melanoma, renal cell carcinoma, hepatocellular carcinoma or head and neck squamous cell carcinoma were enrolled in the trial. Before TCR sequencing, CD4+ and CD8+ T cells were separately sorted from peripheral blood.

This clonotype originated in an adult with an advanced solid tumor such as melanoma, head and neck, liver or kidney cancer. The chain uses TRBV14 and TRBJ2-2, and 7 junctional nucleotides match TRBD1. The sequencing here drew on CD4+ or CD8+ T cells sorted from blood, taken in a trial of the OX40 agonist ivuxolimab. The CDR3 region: CASRQGSGNTGELFF. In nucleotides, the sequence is TGTGCCAGCCGACAGGGAAGTGGGAACACCGGGGAGCTGTTTTTT.